A single sample gave rise to the 5 T cell receptor beta chains below, sequenced in a study of blood T cell repertoires in COVID-19. Method: immunoSEQ multiplex PCR; TCRdb's copy keeps in-frame clones and lacks some. The sample includes around 260,000 clones, around 82% of them seen just once. The sample was peripheral blood. These receptors were obtained from a woman in her forties or fifties who had recovered from COVID-19.

V gene TRBV19 combines with J gene TRBJ2-1; D is uncertain. CDR1 and CDR2 (germline): LNHDA, SQIVND (reference sequence). Trimming took 4 bases from V and 0 from J, leaving 7 bases between them. CDR3 size: 14 residues. The CDR3 DNA sequence: TGTGCCAGTAGTACTATTTTCTCCTACAATGAGCAGTTCTTC. Amino acids: CASSTIFSYNEQFF.

The rearrangement uses TRBV7-9 and TRBJ1-1, with D uncertain. The CDR3 is 14 amino acids. Per the germline V gene, CDR1 is SEHNR and CDR2 is FQNEAQ (reference sequence). V lost 4 bases to trimming and J lost 5 bases, with 14 bases between them. CDR3 in amino acids: CASSSERDRTEAFF. In DNA, the CDR3 is TGTGCCAGCAGCTCTGAGAGGGATCGGACTGAAGCTTTCTTT. Full variable domain (remainder filled in from reference TRBV7-9 and TRBJ1-1): DTGVSQNPRHKITKRGQNVTFRCDPISEHNRLYWYRQTLGQGPEFLTYFQNEAQLEKSRLLSDRFSAERPKGSFSTLEIQRTEQGDSAMYLCASSSERDRTEAFFGQGTRLTVV.

This chain connects TRBV9 to TRBJ2-7, with 9 bases identical to TRBD1. V lost 3 bases, J lost 3 bases, and 4 bases stayed unmatched. Germline loops: CDR1 SGDLS, CDR2 YYNGEE. The CDR3 sequence is 14 residues long. CDR3 sequence: CASSAQGASYEQYF. DNA of the CDR3: TGTGCCAGCAGCGCACAGGGGGCGAGCTACGAGCAGTACTTC.

The chain has TRBV28 and TRBJ1-2; D is unclear. Germline-derived CDR1 and CDR2 are MDHEN and SYDVKM. This CDR3 is 14 amino acids long. The ends were cut back, 6 bases at V and 5 bases at J, with 16 bases in the middle. The CDR3 nucleotides are TGTGCCAGCAGCCCCACGGGGTACCAGTATGGCTACACCTTC. Its protein product is CASSPTGYQYGYTF.

The chain joins TRBV27 to TRBJ1-3, with D uncertain. Per germline, CDR1 MNHEY and CDR2 SMNVEV (reference sequence). The CDR3 length is 16 residues. Trimming took off 3 bases at V and 0 bases at J, with 12 bases between the two ends. The CDR3 region has the DNA TGTGCCAGCAGTTTGTTCGGGGATTTCTCTGGAAACACCATATATTTT. Residues: CASSLFGDFSGNTIYF.